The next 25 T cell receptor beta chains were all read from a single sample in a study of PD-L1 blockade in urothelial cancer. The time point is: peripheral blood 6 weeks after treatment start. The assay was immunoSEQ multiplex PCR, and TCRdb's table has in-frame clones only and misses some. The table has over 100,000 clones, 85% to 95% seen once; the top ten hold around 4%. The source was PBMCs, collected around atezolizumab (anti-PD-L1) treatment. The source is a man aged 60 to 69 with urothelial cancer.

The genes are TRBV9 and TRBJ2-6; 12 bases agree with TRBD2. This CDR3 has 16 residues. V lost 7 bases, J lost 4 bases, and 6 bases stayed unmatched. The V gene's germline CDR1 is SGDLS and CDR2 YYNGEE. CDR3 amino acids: CASGTSGRSGANVLTF. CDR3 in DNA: TGTGCCAGCGGTACTAGCGGGAGGTCCGGGGCCAACGTCCTGACTTTC. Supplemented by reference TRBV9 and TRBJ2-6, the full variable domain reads DSGVTQTPKHLITATGQRVTLRCSPRSGDLSVYWYQQSLDQGLQFLIQYYNGEERAKGNILERFSAQQFPDLHSELNLSSLELGDSALYFCASGTSGRSGANVLTFGAGSRLTVL.

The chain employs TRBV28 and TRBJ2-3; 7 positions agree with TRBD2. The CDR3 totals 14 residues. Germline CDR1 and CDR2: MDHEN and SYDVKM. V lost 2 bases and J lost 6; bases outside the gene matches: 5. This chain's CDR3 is CASSLGGVRDTQYF. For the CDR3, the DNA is TGTGCCAGCAGTTTAGGGGGGGTGCGGGATACGCAGTATTTT.

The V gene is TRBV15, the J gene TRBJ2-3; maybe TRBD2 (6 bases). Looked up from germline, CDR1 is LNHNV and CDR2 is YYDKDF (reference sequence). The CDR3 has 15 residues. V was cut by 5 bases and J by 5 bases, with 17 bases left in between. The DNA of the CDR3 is TGTGCCACCAGCTATCGCGGGACCTGGGGAGATACGCAGTATTTT. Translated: CATSYRGTWGDTQYF.

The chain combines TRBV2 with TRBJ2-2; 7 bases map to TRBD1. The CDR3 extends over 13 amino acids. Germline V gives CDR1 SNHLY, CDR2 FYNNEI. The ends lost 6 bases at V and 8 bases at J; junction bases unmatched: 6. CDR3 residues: CASRKQGEGELFF. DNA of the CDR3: TGTGCCAGCAGGAAGCAGGGGGAAGGGGAGCTGTTTTTT.

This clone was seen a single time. The DNA for the CDR3 is TGTGCCAGCAGCGCACTACAGGACACTGAAGCTTTCTTT. This encodes CASSALQDTEAFF. V and J are TRBV7-3 and TRBJ1-1, with D possibly TRBD1 on 5 matching bases. V was cut by 5 bases and J by 3 bases, with 10 bases left in between. Germline-derived CDR1 and CDR2 are SGHTA and FQGTGA. CDR3 length: 13 amino acids.

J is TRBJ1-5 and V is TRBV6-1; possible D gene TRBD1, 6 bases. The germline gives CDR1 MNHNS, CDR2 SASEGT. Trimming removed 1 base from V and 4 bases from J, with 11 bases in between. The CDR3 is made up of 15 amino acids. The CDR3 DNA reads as TGTGCCAGCAGTGAAGGTGGGCAGGGGAATCAGCCCCAGCATTTT. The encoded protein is CASSEGGQGNQPQHF.

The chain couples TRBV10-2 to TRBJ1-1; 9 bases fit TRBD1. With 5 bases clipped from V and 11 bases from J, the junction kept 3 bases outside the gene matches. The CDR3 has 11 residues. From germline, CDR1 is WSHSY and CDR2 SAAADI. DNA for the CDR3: TGCGCCAGCAGTTCCGGGACAGGGGCTTTCTTT. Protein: CASSSGTGAFF.

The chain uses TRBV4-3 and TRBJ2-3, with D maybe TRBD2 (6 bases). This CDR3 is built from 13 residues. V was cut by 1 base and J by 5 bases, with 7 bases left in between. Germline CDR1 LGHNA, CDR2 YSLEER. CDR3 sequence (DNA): TGCGCCAGCAGCCAAGTTAGCGGAGATACGCAGTATTTT. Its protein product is CASSQVSGDTQYF.

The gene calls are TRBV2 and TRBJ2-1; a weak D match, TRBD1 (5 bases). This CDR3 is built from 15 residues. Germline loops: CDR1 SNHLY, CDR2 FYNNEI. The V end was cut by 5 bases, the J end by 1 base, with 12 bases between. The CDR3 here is CASSLQGRSYNEQFF. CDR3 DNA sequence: TGTGCCAGCAGTCTGCAGGGTAGGTCCTACAATGAGCAGTTCTTC. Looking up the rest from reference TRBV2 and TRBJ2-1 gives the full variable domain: EPEVTQTPSHQVTQMGQEVILRCVPISNHLYFYWYRQILGQKVEFLVSFYNNEISEKSEIFDDQFSVERPDGSNFTLKIRSTKLEDSAMYFCASSLQGRSYNEQFFGPGTRLTVL.

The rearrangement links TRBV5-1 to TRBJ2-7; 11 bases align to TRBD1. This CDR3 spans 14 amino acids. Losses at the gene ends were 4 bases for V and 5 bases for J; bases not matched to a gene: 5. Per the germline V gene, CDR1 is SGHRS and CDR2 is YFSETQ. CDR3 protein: CASSGQGASHEQYF. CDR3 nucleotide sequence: TGCGCCAGCAGCGGACAGGGGGCAAGCCACGAGCAGTACTTC. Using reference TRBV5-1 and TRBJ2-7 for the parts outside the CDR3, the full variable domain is KAGVTQTPRYLIKTRGQQVTLSCSPISGHRSVSWYQQTPGQGLQFLFEYFSETQRNKGNFPGRFSGRQFSNSRSEMNVSTLELGDSALYLCASSGQGASHEQYFGPGTRLTVT.

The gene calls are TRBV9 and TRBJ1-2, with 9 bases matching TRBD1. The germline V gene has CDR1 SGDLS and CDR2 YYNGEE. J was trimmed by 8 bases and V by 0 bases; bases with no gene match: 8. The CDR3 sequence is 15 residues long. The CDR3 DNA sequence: TGTGCCAGCAGCGTAGGGACAGGGGAATCGGAAGGCTACACCTTC. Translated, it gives CASSVGTGESEGYTF.

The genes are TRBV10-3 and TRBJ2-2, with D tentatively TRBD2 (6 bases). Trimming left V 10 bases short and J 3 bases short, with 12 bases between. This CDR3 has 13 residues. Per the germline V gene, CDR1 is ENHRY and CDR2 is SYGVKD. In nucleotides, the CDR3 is TGTGCCACACAGACTAGTCACACCGGGGAGCTGTTTTTT. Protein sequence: CATQTSHTGELFF.

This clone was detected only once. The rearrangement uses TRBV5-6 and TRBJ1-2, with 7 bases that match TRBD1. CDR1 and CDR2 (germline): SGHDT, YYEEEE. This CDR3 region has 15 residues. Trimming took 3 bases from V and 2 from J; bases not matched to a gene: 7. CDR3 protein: CASSWGQSLNYGYTF. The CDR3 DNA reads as TGTGCCAGCAGCTGGGGACAGTCCTTAAACTATGGCTACACCTTC.

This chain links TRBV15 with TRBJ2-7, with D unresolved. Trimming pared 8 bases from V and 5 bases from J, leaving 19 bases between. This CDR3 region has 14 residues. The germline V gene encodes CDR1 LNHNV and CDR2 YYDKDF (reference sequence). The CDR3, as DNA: TGTGCCACCCCCCTCGCTCGAGGAATCCACGAGCAGTACTTC. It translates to CATPLARGIHEQYF.

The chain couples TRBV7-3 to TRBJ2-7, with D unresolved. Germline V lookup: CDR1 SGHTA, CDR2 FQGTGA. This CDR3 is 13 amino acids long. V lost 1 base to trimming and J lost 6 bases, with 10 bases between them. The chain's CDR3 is CASSLMGTSEQYF. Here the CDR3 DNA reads TGTGCCAGCAGCTTAATGGGCACCTCCGAGCAGTACTTC. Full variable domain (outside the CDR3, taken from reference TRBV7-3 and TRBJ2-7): GAGVSQTPSNKVTEKGKYVELRCDPISGHTALYWYRQSLGQGPEFLIYFQGTGAADDSGLPNDRFFAVRPEGSVSTLKIQRTERGDSAVYLCASSLMGTSEQYFGPGTRLTVT.

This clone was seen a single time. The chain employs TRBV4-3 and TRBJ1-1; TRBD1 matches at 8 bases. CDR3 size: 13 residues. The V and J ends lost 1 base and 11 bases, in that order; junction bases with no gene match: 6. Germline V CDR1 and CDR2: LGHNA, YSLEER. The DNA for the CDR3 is TGCGCCAGCAGCCAAGTCGGGACAGGCCCCGCTTTCTTT. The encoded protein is CASSQVGTGPAFF.

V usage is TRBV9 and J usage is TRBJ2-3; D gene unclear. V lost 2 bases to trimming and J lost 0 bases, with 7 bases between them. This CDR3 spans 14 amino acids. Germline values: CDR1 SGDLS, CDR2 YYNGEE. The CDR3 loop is CASSVTRSTDTQYF. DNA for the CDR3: TGTGCCAGCAGCGTTACCCGGAGCACAGATACGCAGTATTTT.

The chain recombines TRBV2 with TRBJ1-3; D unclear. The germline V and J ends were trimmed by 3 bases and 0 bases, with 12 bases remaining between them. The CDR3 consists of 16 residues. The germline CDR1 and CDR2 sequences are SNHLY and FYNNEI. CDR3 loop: CASSEEVISSGNTIYF. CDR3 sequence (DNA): TGTGCCAGCAGTGAGGAGGTCATATCCTCTGGAAACACCATATATTTT.

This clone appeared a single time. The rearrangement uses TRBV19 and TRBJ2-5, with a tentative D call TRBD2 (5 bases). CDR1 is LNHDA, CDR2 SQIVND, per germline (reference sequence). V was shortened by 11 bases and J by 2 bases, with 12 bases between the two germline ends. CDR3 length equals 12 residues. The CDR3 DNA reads TGTGCCGATGAAACGGGGCAAGAGACCCAGTACTTC. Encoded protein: CADETGQETQYF.

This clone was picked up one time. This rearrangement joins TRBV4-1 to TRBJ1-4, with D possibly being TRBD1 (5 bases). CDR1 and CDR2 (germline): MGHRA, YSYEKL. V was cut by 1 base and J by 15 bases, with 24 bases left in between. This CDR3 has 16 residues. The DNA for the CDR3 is TGCGCCAGCAGCCAAGGGGTACAGGCGACAGTGAATAGGATGTTTTTT. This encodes CASSQGVQATVNRMFF.

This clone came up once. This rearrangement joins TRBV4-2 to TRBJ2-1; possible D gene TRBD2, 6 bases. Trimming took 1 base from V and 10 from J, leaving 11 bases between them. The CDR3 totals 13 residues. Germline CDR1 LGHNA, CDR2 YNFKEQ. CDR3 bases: TGTGCCAGCAGCCAAGGGGACTGGGGAGAGCAGTTCTTC. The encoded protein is CASSQGDWGEQFF.

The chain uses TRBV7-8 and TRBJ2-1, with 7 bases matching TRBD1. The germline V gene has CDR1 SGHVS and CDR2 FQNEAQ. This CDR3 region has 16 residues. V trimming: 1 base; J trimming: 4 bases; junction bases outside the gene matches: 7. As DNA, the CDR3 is TGTGCCAGCAGCTTAGACCCCGGGACAGAATACAATGAGCAGTTCTTC. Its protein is CASSLDPGTEYNEQFF.

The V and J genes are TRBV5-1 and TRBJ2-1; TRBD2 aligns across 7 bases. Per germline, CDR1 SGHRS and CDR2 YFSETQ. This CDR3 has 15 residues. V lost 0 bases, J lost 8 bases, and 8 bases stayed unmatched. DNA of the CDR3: TGCGCCAGCAGCTTGGCTGGTGGGAGGGCCGATGAGCAGTTCTTC. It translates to CASSLAGGRADEQFF.

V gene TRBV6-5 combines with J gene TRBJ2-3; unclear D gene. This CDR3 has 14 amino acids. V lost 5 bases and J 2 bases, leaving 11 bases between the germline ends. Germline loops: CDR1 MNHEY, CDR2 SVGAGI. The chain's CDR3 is CASSRGVNTDTQYF. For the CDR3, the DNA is TGTGCCAGCAGTCGTGGAGTTAACACAGATACGCAGTATTTT.

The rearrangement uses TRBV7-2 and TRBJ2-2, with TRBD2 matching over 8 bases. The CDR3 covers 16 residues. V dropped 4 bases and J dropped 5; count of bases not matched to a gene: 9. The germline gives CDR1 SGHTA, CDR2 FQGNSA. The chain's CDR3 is CASSSAGRVITGELFF. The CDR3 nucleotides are TGTGCCAGCAGCTCAGCCGGGAGGGTCATTACCGGGGAGCTGTTTTTT.